The present entry profiles one T cell receptor (beta chain) with its context. This specimen belongs to a study of blood T cell repertoires in COVID-19. The CDR3 loop spans 16 amino acids. The V segment lost 4 bases and the J segment 2 bases; nucleotides outside the gene matches: 8. Germline V gives CDR1 ENHRY, CDR2 SYGVKD. This table comes from immunoSEQ multiplex PCR, and its TCRdb copy is limited to in-frame clones, with some not included. Altogether 130,000 to 150,000 clones are present, under 90% being singletons, with the ten largest covering 35% to 40%. This sequence joins TRBV10-3 and TRBJ1-5; 7 nucleotides agree with TRBD1. Specimen: peripheral blood. The receptor comes from a human donor in a cohort sampled during active COVID-19. Here the CDR3 reads CAISVSGTERNQPQHF. The DNA for the CDR3 is TGTGCCATCAGTGTGTCCGGGACAGAACGCAATCAGCCCCAGCATTTT.